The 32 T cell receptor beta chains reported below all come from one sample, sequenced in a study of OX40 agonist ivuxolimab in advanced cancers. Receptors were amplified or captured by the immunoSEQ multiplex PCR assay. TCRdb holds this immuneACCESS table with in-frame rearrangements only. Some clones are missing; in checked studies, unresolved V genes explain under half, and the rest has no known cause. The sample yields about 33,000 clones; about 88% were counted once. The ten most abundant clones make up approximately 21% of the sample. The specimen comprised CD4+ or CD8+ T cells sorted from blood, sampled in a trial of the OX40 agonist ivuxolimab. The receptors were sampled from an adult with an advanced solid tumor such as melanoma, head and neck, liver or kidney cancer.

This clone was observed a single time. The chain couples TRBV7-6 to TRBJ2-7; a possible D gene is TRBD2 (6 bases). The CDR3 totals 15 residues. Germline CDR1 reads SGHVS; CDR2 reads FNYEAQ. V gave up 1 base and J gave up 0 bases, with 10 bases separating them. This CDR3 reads CASSLGAGLSYEQYF. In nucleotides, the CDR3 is TGTGCCAGCAGCTTAGGAGCGGGCCTCTCCTACGAGCAGTACTTC.

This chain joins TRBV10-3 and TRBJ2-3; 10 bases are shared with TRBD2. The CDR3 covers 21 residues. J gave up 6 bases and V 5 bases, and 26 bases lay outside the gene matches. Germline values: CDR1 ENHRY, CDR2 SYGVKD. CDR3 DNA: TGTGCCATCAGTCCTTTGAAAGTCAGGGGGGCGAGCGGGAGGGCCCCGGATACGCAGTATTTT. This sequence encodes CAISPLKVRGASGRAPDTQYF.

CDR3 bases: TGTGCCAGCTCTTCACAGCGGATACAAGAGACCCAGTACTTC. Translating it yields CASSSQRIQETQYF. The chain links TRBV7-9 to TRBJ2-5; D possibly corresponds to TRBD2 (5 bases). Trimming cost V 8 bases and J 2 bases, with 15 bases left between them. The germline gives CDR1 SEHNR, CDR2 FQNEAQ (reference sequence). This CDR3 has 14 amino acids.

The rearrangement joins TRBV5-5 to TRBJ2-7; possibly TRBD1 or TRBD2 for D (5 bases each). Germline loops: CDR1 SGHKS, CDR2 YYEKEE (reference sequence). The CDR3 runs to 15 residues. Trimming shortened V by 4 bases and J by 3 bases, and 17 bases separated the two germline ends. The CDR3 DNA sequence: TGTGCCAGCAGCCTCGGGCGCTGGGACGGCTACGAGCAGTACTTC. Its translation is CASSLGRWDGYEQYF. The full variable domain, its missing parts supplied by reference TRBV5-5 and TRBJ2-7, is DAGVTQSPTHLIKTRGQQVTLRCSPISGHKSVSWYQQVLGQGPQFIFQYYEKEERGRGNFPDRFSARQFPNYSSELNVNALLLGDSALYLCASSLGRWDGYEQYFGPGTRLTVT.

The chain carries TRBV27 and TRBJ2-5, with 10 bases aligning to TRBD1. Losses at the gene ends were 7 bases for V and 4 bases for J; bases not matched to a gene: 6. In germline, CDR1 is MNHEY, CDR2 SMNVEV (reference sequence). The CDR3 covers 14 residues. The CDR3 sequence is CASTGTGERETQYF. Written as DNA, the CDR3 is TGTGCCAGCACGGGGACAGGGGAAAGAGAGACCCAGTACTTC.

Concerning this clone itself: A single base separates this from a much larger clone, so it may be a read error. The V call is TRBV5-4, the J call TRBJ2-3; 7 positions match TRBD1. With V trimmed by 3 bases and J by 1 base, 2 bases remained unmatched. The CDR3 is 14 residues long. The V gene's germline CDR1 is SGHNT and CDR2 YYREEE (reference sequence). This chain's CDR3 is CASSSTGGTDTQYF. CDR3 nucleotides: TGTGCCAGCAGCTCAACAGGGGGCACAGATACGCAGTATTTT.

The CDR3 sequence is CASSLSTSGRSKQFF. In DNA form, the CDR3 reads TGTGCCAGCAGTTTATCGACTAGCGGGAGGTCAAAGCAGTTCTTC. V usage is TRBV27 and J usage is TRBJ2-1; 13 nucleotides agree with TRBD2. The CDR3 is made up of 15 amino acids. CDR1 is MNHEY, CDR2 SMNVEV, per germline (reference sequence). V was clipped by 0 bases and J by 11 bases; unmatched bases: 4.

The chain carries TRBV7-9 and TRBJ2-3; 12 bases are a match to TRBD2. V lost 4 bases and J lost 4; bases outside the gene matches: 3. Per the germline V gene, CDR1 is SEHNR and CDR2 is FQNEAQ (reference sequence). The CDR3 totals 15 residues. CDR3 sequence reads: CASSSSGRAPDTQYF. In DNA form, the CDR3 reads TGTGCCAGCAGCTCTAGCGGGAGGGCCCCAGATACGCAGTATTTT.

The CDR3 DNA is TGTGCCAGCAGTTTCCCCGGCAGGCCTGCCACTGAAGCTTTCTTT. Translated: CASSFPGRPATEAFF. The genes are TRBV28 and TRBJ1-1, with no clear D. Trimming stripped 3 bases from V and 4 bases from J, with 15 bases between. The CDR3 runs to 15 residues. Germline V lookup: CDR1 MDHEN, CDR2 SYDVKM.

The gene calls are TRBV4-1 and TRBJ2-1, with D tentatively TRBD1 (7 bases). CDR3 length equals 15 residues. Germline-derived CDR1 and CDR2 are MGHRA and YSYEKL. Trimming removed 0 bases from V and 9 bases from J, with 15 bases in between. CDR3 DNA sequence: TGCGCCAGCAGCCAAGAATGGAGGGGGCGGGTTGAGCAGTTCTTC. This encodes CASSQEWRGRVEQFF.

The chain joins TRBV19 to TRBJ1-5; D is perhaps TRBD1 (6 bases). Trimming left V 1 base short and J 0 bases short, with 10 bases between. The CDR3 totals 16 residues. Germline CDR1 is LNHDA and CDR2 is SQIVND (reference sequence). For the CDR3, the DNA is TGTGCCAGTAGTATAGGGACAGATTATAGCAATCAGCCCCAGCATTTT. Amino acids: CASSIGTDYSNQPQHF.

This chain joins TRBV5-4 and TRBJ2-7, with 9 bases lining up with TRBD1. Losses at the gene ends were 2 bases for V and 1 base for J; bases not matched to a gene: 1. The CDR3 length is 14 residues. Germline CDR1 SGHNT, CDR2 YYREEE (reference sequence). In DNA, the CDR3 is TGTGCCAGCAGCTTTGGGACAGGGTCCTACGAGCAGTACTTC. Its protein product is CASSFGTGSYEQYF.

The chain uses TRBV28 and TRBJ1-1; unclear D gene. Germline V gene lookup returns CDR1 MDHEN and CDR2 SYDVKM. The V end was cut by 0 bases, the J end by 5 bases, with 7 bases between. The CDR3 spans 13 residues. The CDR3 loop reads CASSLWVGTEAFF. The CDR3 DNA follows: TGTGCCAGCAGTTTATGGGTAGGTACTGAAGCTTTCTTT.

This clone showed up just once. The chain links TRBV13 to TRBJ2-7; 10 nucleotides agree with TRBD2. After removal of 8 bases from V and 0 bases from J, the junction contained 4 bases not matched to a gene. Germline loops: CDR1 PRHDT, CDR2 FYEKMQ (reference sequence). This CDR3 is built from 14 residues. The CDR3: CASQLAGSSYEQYF. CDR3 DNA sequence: TGTGCCAGCCAACTAGCGGGGAGCTCCTACGAGCAGTACTTC. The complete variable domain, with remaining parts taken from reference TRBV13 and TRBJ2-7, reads AAGVIQSPRHLIKEKRETATLKCYPIPRHDTVYWYQQGPGQDPQFLISFYEKMQSDKGSIPDRFSAQQFSDYHSELNMSSLELGDSALYFCASQLAGSSYEQYFGPGTRLTVT.

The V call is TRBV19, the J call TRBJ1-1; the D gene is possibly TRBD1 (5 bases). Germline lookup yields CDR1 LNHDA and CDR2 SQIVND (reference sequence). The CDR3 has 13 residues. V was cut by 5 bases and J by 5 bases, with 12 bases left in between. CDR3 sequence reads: CASSPGGRTEAFF. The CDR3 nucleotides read TGTGCCAGTAGTCCTGGGGGGAGGACTGAAGCTTTCTTT.

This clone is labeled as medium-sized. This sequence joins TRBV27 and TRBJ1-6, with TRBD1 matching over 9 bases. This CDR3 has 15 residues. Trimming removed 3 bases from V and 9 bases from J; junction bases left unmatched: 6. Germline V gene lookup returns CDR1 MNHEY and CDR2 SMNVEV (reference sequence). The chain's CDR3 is CASSFQGTGSSPLHF. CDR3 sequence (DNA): TGTGCCAGCAGTTTCCAGGGGACAGGGAGTTCACCCCTCCACTTT.

The CDR3 DNA sequence: TGTGCCAGCAGCTTAAATGGTGGCCAAACCTACGAGCAGTACTTC. Protein product: CASSLNGGQTYEQYF. The rearrangement joins TRBV7-3 to TRBJ2-7, with D unclear. In germline, CDR1 is SGHTA, CDR2 FQGTGA. V dropped 1 base and J dropped 2 bases, with 12 bases sitting between them. The CDR3 extends over 15 amino acids.

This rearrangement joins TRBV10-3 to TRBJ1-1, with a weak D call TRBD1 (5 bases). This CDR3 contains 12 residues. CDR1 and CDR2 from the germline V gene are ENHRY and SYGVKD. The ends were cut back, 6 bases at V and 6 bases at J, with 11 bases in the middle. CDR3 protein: CAISSPRAEAFF. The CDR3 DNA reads TGTGCCATCAGCTCCCCCAGGGCTGAAGCTTTCTTT.

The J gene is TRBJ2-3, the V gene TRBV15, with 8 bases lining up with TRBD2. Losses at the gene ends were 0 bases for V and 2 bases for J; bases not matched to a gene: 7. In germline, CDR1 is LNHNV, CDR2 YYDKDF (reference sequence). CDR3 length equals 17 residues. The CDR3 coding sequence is TGTGCCACCAGCAGAGATTGGGCTAGCGGGTACACAGATACGCAGTATTTT. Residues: CATSRDWASGYTDTQYF.

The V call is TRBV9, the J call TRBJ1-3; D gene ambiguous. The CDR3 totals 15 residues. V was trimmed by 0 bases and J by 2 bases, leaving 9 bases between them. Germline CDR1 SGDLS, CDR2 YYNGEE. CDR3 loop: CASSVAGSPGNTIYF. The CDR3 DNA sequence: TGTGCCAGCAGCGTAGCGGGGTCCCCTGGAAACACCATATATTTT.

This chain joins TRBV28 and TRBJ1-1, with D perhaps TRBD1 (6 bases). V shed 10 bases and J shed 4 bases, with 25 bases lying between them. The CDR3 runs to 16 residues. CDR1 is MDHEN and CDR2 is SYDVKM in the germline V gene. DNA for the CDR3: TGTGCCACCCTTATGGAGGGGGGGAAGGTCACCACTGAAGCTTTCTTT. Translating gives CATLMEGGKVTTEAFF.

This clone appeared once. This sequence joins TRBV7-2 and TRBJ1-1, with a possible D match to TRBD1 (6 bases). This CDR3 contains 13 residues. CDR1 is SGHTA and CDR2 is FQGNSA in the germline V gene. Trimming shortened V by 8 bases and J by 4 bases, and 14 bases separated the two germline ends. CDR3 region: CASARGVGTEAFF. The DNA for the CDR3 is TGTGCCAGCGCGAGGGGGGTGGGCACTGAAGCTTTCTTT.

The CDR3 DNA reads as TGTGCCACCTCCACTCCGGACAGGGGACTCAATGAGCAGTTCTTC. This sequence encodes CATSTPDRGLNEQFF. The V gene is TRBV15, the J gene TRBJ2-1, with 9 bases that match TRBD1. Trimming removed 8 bases from V and 6 bases from J; junction bases left unmatched: 11. Per germline, CDR1 LNHNV and CDR2 YYDKDF (reference sequence). The CDR3 is 15 residues long.

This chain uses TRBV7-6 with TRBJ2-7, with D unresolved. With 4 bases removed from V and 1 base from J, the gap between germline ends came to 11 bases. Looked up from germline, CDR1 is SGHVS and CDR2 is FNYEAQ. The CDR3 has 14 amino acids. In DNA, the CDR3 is TGTGCCAGCAGCTCCTCCGGCCCTTCCTACGAGCAGTACTTC. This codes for CASSSSGPSYEQYF.

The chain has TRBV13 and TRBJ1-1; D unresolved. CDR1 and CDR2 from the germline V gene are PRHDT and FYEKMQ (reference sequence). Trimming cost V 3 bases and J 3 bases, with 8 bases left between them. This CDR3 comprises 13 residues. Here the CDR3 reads CASSFGVDTEAFF. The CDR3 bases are TGTGCCAGCAGCTTTGGTGTAGACACTGAAGCTTTCTTT.

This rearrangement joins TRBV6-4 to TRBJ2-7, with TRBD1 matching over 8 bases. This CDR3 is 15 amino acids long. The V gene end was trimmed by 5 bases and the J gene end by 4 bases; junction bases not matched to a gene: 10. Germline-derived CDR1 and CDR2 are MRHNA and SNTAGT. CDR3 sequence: CASSPNPRGLYEQYF. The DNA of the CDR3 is TGTGCCAGCAGTCCTAACCCCAGGGGGCTTTACGAGCAGTACTTC.

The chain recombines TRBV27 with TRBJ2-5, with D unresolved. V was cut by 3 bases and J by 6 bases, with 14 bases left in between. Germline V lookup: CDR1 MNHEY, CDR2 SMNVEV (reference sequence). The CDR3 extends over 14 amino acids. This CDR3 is CASSLVHLQKTQYF. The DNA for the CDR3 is TGTGCCAGCAGTTTGGTCCACCTCCAGAAGACCCAGTACTTC.

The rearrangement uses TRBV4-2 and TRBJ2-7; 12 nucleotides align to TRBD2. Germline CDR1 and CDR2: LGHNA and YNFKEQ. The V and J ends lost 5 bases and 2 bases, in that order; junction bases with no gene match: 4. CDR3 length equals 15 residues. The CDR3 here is CASSAGLAGTYEQYF. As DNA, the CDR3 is TGTGCCAGCAGCGCTGGACTAGCGGGAACCTACGAGCAGTACTTC.

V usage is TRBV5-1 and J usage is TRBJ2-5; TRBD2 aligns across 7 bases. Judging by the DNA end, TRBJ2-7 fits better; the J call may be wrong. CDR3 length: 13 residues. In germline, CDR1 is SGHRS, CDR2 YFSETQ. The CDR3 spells CASRGASGYEQYF. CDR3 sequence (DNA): TGCGCCAGCAGAGGGGCTAGCGGCTACGAGCAGTACTTC.

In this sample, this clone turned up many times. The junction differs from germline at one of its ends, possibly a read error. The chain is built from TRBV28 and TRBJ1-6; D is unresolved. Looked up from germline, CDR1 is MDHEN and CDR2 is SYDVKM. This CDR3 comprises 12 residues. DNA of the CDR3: TGTGCCAGCACTTTACCCCGGGGACCCCTCCACTTT. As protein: CASTLPRGPLHF. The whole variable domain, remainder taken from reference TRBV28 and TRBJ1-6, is DVKVTQSSRYLVKRTGEKVFLECVQDMDHENMFWYRQDPGLGLRLIYFSYDVKMKEKGDIPEGYSVSREKKERFSLILESASTNQTSMYLCASTLPRGPLHFGNGTRLTVT.

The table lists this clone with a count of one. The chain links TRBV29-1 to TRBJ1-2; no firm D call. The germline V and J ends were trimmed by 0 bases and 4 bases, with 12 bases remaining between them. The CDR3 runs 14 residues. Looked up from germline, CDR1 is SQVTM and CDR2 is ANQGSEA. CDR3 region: CSVEEERPGYGYTF. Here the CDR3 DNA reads TGCAGCGTTGAAGAAGAGAGGCCTGGCTATGGCTACACCTTC.

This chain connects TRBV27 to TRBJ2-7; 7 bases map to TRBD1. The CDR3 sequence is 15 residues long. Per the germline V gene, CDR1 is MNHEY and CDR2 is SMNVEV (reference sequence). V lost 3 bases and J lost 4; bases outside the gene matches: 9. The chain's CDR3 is CASSFSSGTEYEQYF. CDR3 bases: TGTGCCAGCAGTTTTTCTTCGGGGACAGAATACGAGCAGTACTTC.